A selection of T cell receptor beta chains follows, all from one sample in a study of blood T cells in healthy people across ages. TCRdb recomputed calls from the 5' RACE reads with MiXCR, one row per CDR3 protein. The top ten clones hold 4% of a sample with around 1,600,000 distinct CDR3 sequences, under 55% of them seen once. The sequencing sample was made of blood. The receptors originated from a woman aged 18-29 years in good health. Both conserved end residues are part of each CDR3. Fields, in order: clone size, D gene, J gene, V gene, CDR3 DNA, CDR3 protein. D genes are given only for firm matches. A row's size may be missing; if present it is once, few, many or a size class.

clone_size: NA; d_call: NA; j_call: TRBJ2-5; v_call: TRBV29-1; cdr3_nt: TGCAGCGTTGAATTTAGTAGGGGCAATGAGCAGTACTTC; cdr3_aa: CSVEFSRGNEQYF
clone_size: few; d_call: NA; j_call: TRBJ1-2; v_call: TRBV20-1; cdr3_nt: TGCAGTGCTAGAGGGATCTCTAACTATGGCTACACCTTC; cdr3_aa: CSARGISNYGYTF
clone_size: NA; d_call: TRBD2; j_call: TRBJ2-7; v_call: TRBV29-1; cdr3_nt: TGCAGCGTTGGGGGAGGGAATGAGCAGTACTTC; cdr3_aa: CSVGGGNEQYF
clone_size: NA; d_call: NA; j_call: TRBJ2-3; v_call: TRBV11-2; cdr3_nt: TGTGCCAGCAGCATTATGACAGATACGCAGTATTTT; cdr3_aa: CASSIMTDTQYF
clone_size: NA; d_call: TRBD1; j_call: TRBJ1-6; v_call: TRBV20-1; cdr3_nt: TGCAGTGCTAGATTCCGGGACAGGGGGAGCTCCTATAATTCACCCCTCCACTTT; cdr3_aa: CSARFRDRGSSYNSPLHF
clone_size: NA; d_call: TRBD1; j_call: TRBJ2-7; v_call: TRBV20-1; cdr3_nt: TGCAGTGCTAAGGGACAGCACTACGAGCAGTACTTC; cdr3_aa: CSAKGQHYEQYF
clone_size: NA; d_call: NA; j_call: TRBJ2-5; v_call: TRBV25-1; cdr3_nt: TGTGCCAGCAGTGAAGACGTAAGGTTTAGAGAGACCCAGTACTTC; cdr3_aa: CASSEDVRFRETQYF
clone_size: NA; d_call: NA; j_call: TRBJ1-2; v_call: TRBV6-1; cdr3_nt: TGTGCCAGCACTCACAGGCCGAGCTATGGCTACACCTTC; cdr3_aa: CASTHRPSYGYTF
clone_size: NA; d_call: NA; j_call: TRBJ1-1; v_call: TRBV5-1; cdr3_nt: TGCGCCAGCAGCCCTGCTCCAGGGAAGATGAACACTGAAGCTTTCTTT; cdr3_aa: CASSPAPGKMNTEAFF
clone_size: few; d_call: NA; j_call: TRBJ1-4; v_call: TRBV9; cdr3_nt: TGTGCCAGCAGCCCTAGGACAGATAATGAAAAACTGTTTTTT; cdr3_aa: CASSPRTDNEKLFF
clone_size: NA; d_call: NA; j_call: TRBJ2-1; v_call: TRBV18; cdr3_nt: TGTGCCAGCTCACCAAGGAGGGCTAGCTCGGAGACCCAGTTCTTC; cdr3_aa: CASSPRRASSETQFF
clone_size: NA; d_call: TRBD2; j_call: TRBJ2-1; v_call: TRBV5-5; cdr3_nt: TGTGCCAGCAGCTTGGGGTACCTAGCGGGACGGTTGGGCCACAATGAGCAGTTCTTC; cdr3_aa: CASSLGYLAGRLGHNEQFF
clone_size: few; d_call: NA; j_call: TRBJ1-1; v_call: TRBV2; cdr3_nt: TGTGCCAGCAGTGAAGGGTCCGGGTCCTCCCTTTTCTTT; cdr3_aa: CASSEGSGSSLFF
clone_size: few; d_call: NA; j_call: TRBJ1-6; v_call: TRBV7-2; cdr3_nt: TGTGCCAGCAGCTTAACGGCAACAGGGCATAATTCACCCCTCCACTTT; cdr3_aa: CASSLTATGHNSPLHF
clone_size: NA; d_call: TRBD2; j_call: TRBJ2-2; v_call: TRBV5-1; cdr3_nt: TGCGCCAGCAGCTTGGGCGGGAGCCTCTTCACCGGGGAGCTGTTTTTT; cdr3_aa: CASSLGGSLFTGELFF
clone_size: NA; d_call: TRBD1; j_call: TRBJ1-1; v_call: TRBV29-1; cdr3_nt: TGCAGCTCTGATAGGGGGCTGCACACTGAAGCTTTCTTT; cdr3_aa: CSSDRGLHTEAFF
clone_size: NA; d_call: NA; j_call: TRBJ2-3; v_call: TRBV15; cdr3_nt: TGTGCCACCAGCCCCCCTAGGGTAGTGAGCACAGATACGCAGTATTTT; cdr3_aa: CATSPPRVVSTDTQYF
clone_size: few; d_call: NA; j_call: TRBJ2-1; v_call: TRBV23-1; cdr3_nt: TGCGCCAGCAGTCCCCCGCCAGGGGTAAGCTCCTACAATGAGCAGTTCTTC; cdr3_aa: CASSPPPGVSSYNEQFF
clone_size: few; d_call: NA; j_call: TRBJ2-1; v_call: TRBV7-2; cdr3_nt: TGTGCCAGCAGCTTAGACGGAGCGGGCCCTGTCAATGAGCAGTTCTTC; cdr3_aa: CASSLDGAGPVNEQFF
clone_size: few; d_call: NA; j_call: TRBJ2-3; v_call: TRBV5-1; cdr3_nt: TGCGCCAGCAGCTCCGGGAGCTCAGATACGCAGTATTTT; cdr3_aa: CASSSGSSDTQYF
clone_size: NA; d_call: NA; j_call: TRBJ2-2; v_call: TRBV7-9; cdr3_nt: TGTGCCAGCAGCTCCCCTTGGGGCGGGGAGCTGTTTTTT; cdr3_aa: CASSSPWGGELFF
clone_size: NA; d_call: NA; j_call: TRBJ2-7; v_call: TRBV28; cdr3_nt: TGTGCCAGCAGTTTACCCAGGGGCCTTTACGAGCAGTACTTC; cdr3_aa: CASSLPRGLYEQYF
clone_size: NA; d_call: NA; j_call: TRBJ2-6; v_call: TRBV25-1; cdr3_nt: TGTGCCAGCAGTGAATCTAACTCTGGGGCCAACGTCCCGACTTTC; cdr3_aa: CASSESNSGANVPTF
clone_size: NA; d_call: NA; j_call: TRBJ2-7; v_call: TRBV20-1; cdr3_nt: TGCAGTGCTAGAGAGAACCCCCTAGGGCACGAGCAGTACTTC; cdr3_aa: CSARENPLGHEQYF
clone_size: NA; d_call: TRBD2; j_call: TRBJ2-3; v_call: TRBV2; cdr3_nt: TGTGCCAGCAGAGCCGGGACTAGCGCTCGAACCACCCATGACACAGATACGCAGTATTTT; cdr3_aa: CASRAGTSARTTHDTDTQYF
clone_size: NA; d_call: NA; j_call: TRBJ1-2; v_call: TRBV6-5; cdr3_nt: TGTGCCAGCAGCTCTACGGACCGGCGGGGCTACACCTTC; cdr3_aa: CASSSTDRRGYTF
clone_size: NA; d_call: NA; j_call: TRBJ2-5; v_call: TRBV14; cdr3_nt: TGTGCCAGCAGCCAAGTAACGGGACAAGCATGGGAGACCCAGTACTTC; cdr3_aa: CASSQVTGQAWETQYF
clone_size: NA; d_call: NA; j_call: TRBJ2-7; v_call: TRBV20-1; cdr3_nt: TGCAGTGCTAGGACACGTTCAACCTACGAGCAGTACTTC; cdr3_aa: CSARTRSTYEQYF
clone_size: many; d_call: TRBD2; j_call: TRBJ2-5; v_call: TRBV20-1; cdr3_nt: TGCAGTGCTCCAAGCCTAGCGGGGTATGAGCAGTACTTC; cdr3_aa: CSAPSLAGYEQYF
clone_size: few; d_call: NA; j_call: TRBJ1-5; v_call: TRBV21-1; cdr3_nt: TGTGCCAGCACCACGAAAAGGGACAGGGGAGGCAATCAGCCCCAGCATTTT; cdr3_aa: CASTTKRDRGGNQPQHF
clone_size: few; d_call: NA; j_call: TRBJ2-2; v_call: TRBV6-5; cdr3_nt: TGTGCCAGCAGAAAAGGCGCTAGCCAAACCGGGGAGCTGTTTTTT; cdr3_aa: CASRKGASQTGELFF
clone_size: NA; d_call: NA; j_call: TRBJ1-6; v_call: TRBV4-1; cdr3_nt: TGCGCCAGCAGCCAGCTCCAGGGTGAACCCCTCCACTTT; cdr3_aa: CASSQLQGEPLHF
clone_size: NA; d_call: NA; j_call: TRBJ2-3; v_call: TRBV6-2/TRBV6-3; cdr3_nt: TGTGCCAGCAGACTACGTAGCACAGATACGCAGTATTTT; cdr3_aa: CASRLRSTDTQYF
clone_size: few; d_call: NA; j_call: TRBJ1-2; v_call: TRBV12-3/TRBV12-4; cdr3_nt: TGTGCCAGCAGGATTTGGAACAGCGGAGCTAACTATGGCTACACCTTC; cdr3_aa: CASRIWNSGANYGYTF
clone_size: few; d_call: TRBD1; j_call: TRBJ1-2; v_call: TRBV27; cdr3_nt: TGTGCCAGCAGCGATCCGACAGGGGGCTTAGGCTACACCTTC; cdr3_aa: CASSDPTGGLGYTF
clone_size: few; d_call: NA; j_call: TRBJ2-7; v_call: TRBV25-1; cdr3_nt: TGTGCCAGCACCCCCGGTGGGGAATACGAGCAGTACTTC; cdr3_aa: CASTPGGEYEQYF
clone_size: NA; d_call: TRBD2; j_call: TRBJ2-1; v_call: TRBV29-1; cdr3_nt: TGCAGCGTCAACAAACTGGGACTAGCGAACTACAATGAGCAGTTCTTC; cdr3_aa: CSVNKLGLANYNEQFF
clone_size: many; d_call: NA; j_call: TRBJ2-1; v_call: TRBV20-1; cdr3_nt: TGCAGTACCTACGTACTGGGGATCTCCTACAATGAGCAGTTCTTC; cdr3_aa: CSTYVLGISYNEQFF
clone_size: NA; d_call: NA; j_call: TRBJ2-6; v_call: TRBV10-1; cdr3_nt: TGCGCCAGCACTGTTTCGTATTTAGCGGTTTCTGGGGCCAACGTCCTGACTTTC; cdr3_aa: CASTVSYLAVSGANVLTF
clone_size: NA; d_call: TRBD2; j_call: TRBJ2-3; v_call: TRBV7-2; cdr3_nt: TGTGCCAGCAGCTCTTGGACTAGCGGGAGTGCAGATACGCAGTATTTT; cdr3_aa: CASSSWTSGSADTQYF
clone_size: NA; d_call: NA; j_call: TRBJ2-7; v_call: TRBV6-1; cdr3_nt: TGTGCCAGTAGTGAAGGAGTGGGGTGGAACGACTACGAGAAGTACTTC; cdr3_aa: CASSEGVGWNDYEKYF
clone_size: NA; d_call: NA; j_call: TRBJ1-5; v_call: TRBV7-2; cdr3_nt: TGTGCCAGCAGCCGAATCGGGGATCAGCCCCAGCATTTT; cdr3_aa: CASSRIGDQPQHF
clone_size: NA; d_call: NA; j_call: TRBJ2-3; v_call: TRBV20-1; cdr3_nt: TGCAGTGCTCCCGGACTGGGGAGTTATACGCAGTATTTT; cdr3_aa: CSAPGLGSYTQYF
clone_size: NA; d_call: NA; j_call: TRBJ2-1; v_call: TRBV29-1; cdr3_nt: TGCAGCGTTGTAGGAGACGGGTACAATGAGCAGTTCTTC; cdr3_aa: CSVVGDGYNEQFF
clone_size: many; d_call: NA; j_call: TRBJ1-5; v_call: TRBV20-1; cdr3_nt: TGCAGTATCGGACTGGTTAATCAGCCCCAGCATTTT; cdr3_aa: CSIGLVNQPQHF
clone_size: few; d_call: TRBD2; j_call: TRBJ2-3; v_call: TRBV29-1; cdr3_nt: TGCAGCGTTGAAACTAGCGGGAATACGCAGTATTTT; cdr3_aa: CSVETSGNTQYF
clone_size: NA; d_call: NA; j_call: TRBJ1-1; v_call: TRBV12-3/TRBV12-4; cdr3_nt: TGTGCCAGCAGTTTAGACGGGGGCGCGGGGAACACTGAAGCTTTCTTT; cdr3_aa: CASSLDGGAGNTEAFF
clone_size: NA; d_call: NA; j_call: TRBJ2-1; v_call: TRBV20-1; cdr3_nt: TGCAGTGCTAGAGGCCGGGCCTCCTACGGGCAGTTCTTC; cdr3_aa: CSARGRASYGQFF
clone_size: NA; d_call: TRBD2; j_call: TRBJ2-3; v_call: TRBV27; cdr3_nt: TGTGCCAGCAACATTTTAGTCGGGCGGGAGTCTGGGACAGATACGCAGTATTTT; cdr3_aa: CASNILVGRESGTDTQYF
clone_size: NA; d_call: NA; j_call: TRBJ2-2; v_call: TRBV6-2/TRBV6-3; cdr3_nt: TGTGCCAGCAGTCCAATCTCATTGACCGGGGAGCTGTTTTTT; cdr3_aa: CASSPISLTGELFF
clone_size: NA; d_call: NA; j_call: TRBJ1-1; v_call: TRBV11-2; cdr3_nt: TGTGCCAGCAGCTCGTGGAGAGGCATTGAAGCTTTCTTT; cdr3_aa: CASSSWRGIEAFF
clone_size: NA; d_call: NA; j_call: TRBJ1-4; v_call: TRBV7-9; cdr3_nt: TGTGCCAGCGCGGGAGATGGAAAACTGTTTTTT; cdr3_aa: CASAGDGKLFF
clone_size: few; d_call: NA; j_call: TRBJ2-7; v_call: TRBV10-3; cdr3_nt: TGTGCCATCAGTGAGACCTGGGTTGGCTCCTACGAGCAGTACTTC; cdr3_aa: CAISETWVGSYEQYF
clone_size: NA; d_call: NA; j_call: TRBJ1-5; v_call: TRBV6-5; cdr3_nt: TGTGCCAGCAGTTACAAGGGAAAGAGCAATCAGCCCCAGCATTTT; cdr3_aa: CASSYKGKSNQPQHF
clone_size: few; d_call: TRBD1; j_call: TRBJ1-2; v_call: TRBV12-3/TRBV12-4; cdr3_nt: TGTGCCAGCATTCTCAGGATCGAGGGGGCTCCTGATTATGGCTACACCTTC; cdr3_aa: CASILRIEGAPDYGYTF
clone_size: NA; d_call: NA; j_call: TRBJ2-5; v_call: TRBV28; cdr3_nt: TGTGCCAGCAGTGGGGAGGCCTCTCAAGAGACCCAGTACTTC; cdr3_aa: CASSGEASQETQYF
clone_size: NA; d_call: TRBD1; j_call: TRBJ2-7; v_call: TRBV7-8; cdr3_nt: TGTGCCAGCAGCTTCCCCCCCGGGACAGTTAACTCCTACGAGCAGTACTTC; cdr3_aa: CASSFPPGTVNSYEQYF
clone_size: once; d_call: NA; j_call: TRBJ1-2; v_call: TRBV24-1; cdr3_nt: TGTGCCACCATCGTTTCAAGAGACTATGGCTACACCTTC; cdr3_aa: CATIVSRDYGYTF
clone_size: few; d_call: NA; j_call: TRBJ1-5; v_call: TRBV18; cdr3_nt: TGTGCCAGCTCACAGTTTGGGCAGCACAATCAGCCCCAGCATTTT; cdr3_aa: CASSQFGQHNQPQHF